The 32 T cell receptor beta chains reported below all come from one sample, sequenced in a study of shared clonotypes between healthy human individuals. Profiling relied on immunoSEQ multiplex PCR, and the TCRdb table lists in-frame clones only, not all of them. The sample consists of millions of clones, around 90% of them appearing once. Sequenced material: naive CD4+ T cells sorted from blood. Documented subset: CD45RA+ positively selected. Receptors originate from a man between 18 and 35 years old in good health.

J is TRBJ2-7 and V is TRBV20-1, with no clear D. Germline values: CDR1 DFQATT, CDR2 SNEGSKA (reference sequence). V was shortened by 5 bases and J by 6 bases, with 11 bases between the two germline ends. The CDR3 loop spans 11 amino acids. CDR3 residues: CSAESLGEQYF. The DNA of the CDR3 is TGCAGTGCTGAAAGCCTTGGCGAGCAGTACTTC.

V gene TRBV5-4 combines with J gene TRBJ2-1, with 10 bases fitting TRBD2. Germline values: CDR1 SGHNT, CDR2 YYREEE (reference sequence). The CDR3 is 15 amino acids. After removal of 2 bases from V and 6 bases from J, the junction contained 5 bases not matched to a gene. The CDR3 sequence is CASSLAGGPVNEQFF. The DNA of the CDR3 is TGTGCCAGCAGCTTAGCGGGGGGGCCCGTCAATGAGCAGTTCTTC.

The CDR3 DNA follows: TGTGCCAGCTCAGGGCAAACTGAAAAACTGTTTTTT. This codes for CASSGQTEKLFF. V gene TRBV18 combines with J gene TRBJ1-4; D uncertain. Looked up from germline, CDR1 is KGHSH and CDR2 is LQKENI. V lost 5 bases, J lost 7 bases, and 8 bases lay in between. The CDR3 runs to 12 residues.

The chain joins TRBV5-4 to TRBJ2-3; 7 bases match TRBD2. Trimming cost V 3 bases and J 3 bases; bases outside gene matches: 10. In germline, CDR1 is SGHNT, CDR2 YYREEE (reference sequence). This CDR3 has 16 residues. DNA of the CDR3: TGTGCCAGCAGCTCCAGCGGGGTGACGAGAACAGATACGCAGTATTTT. Translation: CASSSSGVTRTDTQYF.

This chain links TRBV5-1 with TRBJ2-3, with D tentatively TRBD2 (7 bases). V gave up 0 bases and J gave up 4 bases, with 12 bases separating them. The CDR3 is 15 amino acids. CDR1 SGHRS and CDR2 YFSETQ come from the germline V gene. As DNA, the CDR3 is TGCGCCAGCAGCTTGGTCGGGGGGCCGGCAGATACGCAGTATTTT. Protein product: CASSLVGGPADTQYF.

The gene calls are TRBV6-5 and TRBJ2-1; 8 bases fit TRBD1. Germline trimming cut 2 bases from V and 6 bases from J; bases unmatched to any gene: 0. CDR3 length: 13 residues. CDR1 is MNHEY, CDR2 SVGAGI, per germline. DNA of the CDR3: TGTGCCAGCAGTTACGACAGGGGCAATGAGCAGTTCTTC. Translating it yields CASSYDRGNEQFF.

A word on this clone: The same CDR3 can be traced to other DNA sequences in this sample. The CDR3 loop reads CASSPTDSNQPQHF. CDR3 DNA sequence: TGTGCCAGCTCACCGACGGACAGCAATCAGCCCCAGCATTTT. The chain joins TRBV18 to TRBJ1-5; no reliable D call. The germline V gene encodes CDR1 KGHSH and CDR2 LQKENI. V was clipped by 3 bases and J by 1 base, with 7 bases between them. The CDR3 is 14 residues long. The full variable domain, its missing parts supplied by reference TRBV18 and TRBJ1-5, is NAGVMQNPRHLVRRRGQEARLRCSPMKGHSHVYWYRQLPEEGLKFMVYLQKENIIDESGMPKERFSAEFPKEGPSILRIQQVVRGDSAAYFCASSPTDSNQPQHFGDGTRLSIL.

This clone appeared once. The chain uses TRBV9 and TRBJ1-3, with TRBD1 matching over 7 bases. The ends lost 3 bases at V and 4 bases at J; junction bases unmatched: 7. This CDR3 spans 15 amino acids. Germline assignment: CDR1 SGDLS and CDR2 YYNGEE. The CDR3 DNA reads TGTGCCAGCAGCGGACCGGGACAGAAGGGAAACACCATATATTTT. Protein product: CASSGPGQKGNTIYF.

For this clone: The junction departs from the called germline gene at one end, perhaps through a read error. This chain joins TRBV19 and TRBJ2-7; 12 nucleotides match TRBD1. Germline values: CDR1 LNHDA, CDR2 SQIVND (reference sequence). CDR3 length: 15 amino acids. In nucleotides, the CDR3 is TGTGCCAGTAGGGCAGGGACAGGGGGCTCCCACGAGCAGTACTTC. Protein product: CASRAGTGGSHEQYF.

This rearrangement joins TRBV6-6 to TRBJ2-7; 9 bases align to TRBD1. Per the germline V gene, CDR1 is MNHNY and CDR2 is SVGAGI (reference sequence). The trim removed 2 bases at V and 5 bases at J, leaving 7 bases unmatched. The CDR3 extends over 15 amino acids. CDR3 region: CASSYTRTGDDEQYF. As DNA, the CDR3 is TGTGCCAGCAGTTACACCAGGACAGGGGACGACGAGCAGTACTTC.

For this clone: Other DNA sequences in this sample translate to the same CDR3. J is TRBJ1-1 and V is TRBV19; D possibly corresponds to TRBD1 (5 bases). The germline gives CDR1 LNHDA, CDR2 SQIVND (reference sequence). The CDR3 consists of 14 residues. V was clipped by 3 bases and J by 0 bases, with 8 bases between them. The CDR3 spells CASSIMGLNTEAFF. The CDR3 DNA follows: TGTGCCAGTAGTATTATGGGACTGAACACTGAAGCTTTCTTT.

The J gene is TRBJ2-1, the V gene TRBV7-3, with TRBD1 matching over 8 bases. The V gene's germline CDR1 is SGHTA and CDR2 FQGTGA. The CDR3 is 13 residues long. V lost 5 bases to trimming and J lost 7 bases; unmatched junction nucleotides: 4. CDR3: CASSDGQGNEQFF. For the CDR3, the DNA is TGTGCCAGCAGCGACGGACAGGGTAATGAGCAGTTCTTC.

This clone has just one count. V and J are TRBV5-1 and TRBJ2-3; 11 bases map to TRBD2. The CDR3 extends over 17 amino acids. Per the germline V gene, CDR1 is SGHRS and CDR2 is YFSETQ. V shed 4 bases and J 4 bases; nucleotides not matched to a gene: 11. CDR3 residues: CASSQNPGTSGPDTQYF. The DNA of the CDR3 is TGCGCCAGCAGCCAAAACCCCGGGACTAGCGGCCCAGATACGCAGTATTTT.

The chain uses TRBV19 and TRBJ2-3; D might be TRBD2 (7 bases). The length of the CDR3 is 15 residues. The V end lost 1 base, the J end lost 4 bases, and 12 bases lay between the germline ends. Germline V gene data show CDR1 as LNHDA and CDR2 as SQIVND (reference sequence). This CDR3 is CASSIGVGGPDTQYF. CDR3 nucleotide sequence: TGTGCCAGTAGTATAGGGGTGGGGGGGCCAGATACGCAGTATTTT. Full variable domain (missing parts from reference TRBV19 and TRBJ2-3): DGGITQSPKYLFRKEGQNVTLSCEQNLNHDAMYWYRQDPGQGLRLIYYSQIVNDFQKGDIAEGYSVSREKKESFPLTVTSAQKNPTAFYLCASSIGVGGPDTQYFGPGTRLTVL.

The CDR3 sequence is CASSLVTGTGNNSPLHF. Here the CDR3 DNA reads TGCGCCAGCAGCTTGGTCACGGGGACAGGCAATAATTCACCCCTCCACTTT. This chain connects TRBV5-1 to TRBJ1-6, with TRBD1 identical over 8 bases. The CDR3 is 17 residues long. Trimming cost V 0 bases and J 5 bases; bases outside gene matches: 7. The germline V gene encodes CDR1 SGHRS and CDR2 YFSETQ. The variable domain in full, completed from reference TRBV5-1 and TRBJ1-6, reads KAGVTQTPRYLIKTRGQQVTLSCSPISGHRSVSWYQQTPGQGLQFLFEYFSETQRNKGNFPGRFSGRQFSNSRSEMNVSTLELGDSALYLCASSLVTGTGNNSPLHFGNGTRLTVT.

This clone was counted only a few times. At the DNA level, this CDR3 is encoded by other sequences in the same sample as well. The chain couples TRBV27 to TRBJ1-1; D remains ambiguous. CDR3 size: 13 residues. The ends were cut back, 3 bases at V and 1 base at J, with 6 bases in the middle. Per the germline V gene, CDR1 is MNHEY and CDR2 is SMNVEV (reference sequence). The CDR3, as DNA: TGTGCCAGCAGTTTGCGCGGGAACACTGAAGCTTTCTTT. The encoded protein is CASSLRGNTEAFF.

This clone was seen a single time. The CDR3 DNA is TGCAGTCCCTCGTGGGGGGGGAGGCAGTTCTTC. Its protein is CSPSWGGRQFF. The chain combines TRBV20-1 with TRBJ2-1, with 7 bases matching TRBD2. Germline V gene sequence: CDR1 DFQATT, CDR2 SNEGSKA (reference sequence). This CDR3 has 11 residues. The ends lost 8 bases at V and 12 bases at J; junction bases unmatched: 10.

The V call is TRBV2, the J call TRBJ1-3, with 7 nucleotides matching TRBD1. The germline gives CDR1 SNHLY, CDR2 FYNNEI. V dropped 9 bases and J dropped 2; count of bases not matched to a gene: 4. The CDR3 runs to 13 residues. In DNA form, the CDR3 reads TGTGCCAGTATGACAGGGACTGGAAACACCATATATTTT. Residues: CASMTGTGNTIYF.

The rearrangement uses TRBV5-5 and TRBJ1-1; 11 bases map to TRBD1. The CDR3 is made up of 14 amino acids. Germline-derived CDR1 and CDR2 are SGHKS and YYEKEE (reference sequence). V was clipped by 7 bases and J by 4 bases; unmatched bases: 6. This chain's CDR3 is CASGTGGWGTEAFF. The CDR3 DNA reads as TGTGCCAGCGGGACAGGGGGGTGGGGCACTGAAGCTTTCTTT. The variable domain in full, with the rest retrieved from reference TRBV5-5 and TRBJ1-1, is DAGVTQSPTHLIKTRGQQVTLRCSPISGHKSVSWYQQVLGQGPQFIFQYYEKEERGRGNFPDRFSARQFPNYSSELNVNALLLGDSALYLCASGTGGWGTEAFFGQGTRLTVV.

This clone was recorded once. This chain joins TRBV30 and TRBJ1-2; D perhaps matches TRBD1 (5 bases). Per germline, CDR1 GTSNPN and CDR2 SVGIG (reference sequence). Trimming pared 3 bases from V and 1 base from J, leaving 12 bases between. This CDR3 is 14 amino acids long. The CDR3 DNA reads TGTGCCTGGAGCCCCCAGGGACTTAACTATGGCTACACCTTC. It yields the protein CAWSPQGLNYGYTF.

To note about this clone: This CDR3 is also generated by other DNA sequences in the sample. The chain combines TRBV2 with TRBJ2-7, with 10 nucleotides matching TRBD2. CDR3 size: 14 residues. Germline CDR1 and CDR2: SNHLY and FYNNEI. V shed 4 bases, J shed 4 bases, and the junction held 4 bases outside the gene matches. The CDR3 DNA reads TGTGCCAGCAGTGTAGCGGGAGGTCCGTACGAGCAGTACTTC. Amino acids: CASSVAGGPYEQYF.

The chain joins TRBV6-6 to TRBJ1-1, with D perhaps matching TRBD1 (5 bases). Germline V gene data show CDR1 as MNHNY and CDR2 as SVGAGI (reference sequence). V was cut by 6 bases and J by 11 bases, with 22 bases left in between. There are 14 residues in the CDR3. The CDR3 DNA reads as TGTGCCAGCAGCCTAGACTGGGGCCTAGTTATGGCTTTCTTT. Protein product: CASSLDWGLVMAFF.

This clone has more than one count but fewer than ten. The chain couples TRBV30 to TRBJ1-1, with D perhaps TRBD1 (6 bases). Germline CDR1 is GTSNPN and CDR2 is SVGIG (reference sequence). The CDR3 is 15 residues long. V dropped 0 bases and J dropped 2 bases, with 13 bases sitting between them. DNA of the CDR3: TGTGCCTGGAGTGTACAGGGTTCTATAAACACTGAAGCTTTCTTT. Its translation is CAWSVQGSINTEAFF. Based on the CDR3 plus reference TRBV30 and TRBJ1-1, the full variable domain is SQTIHQWPATLVQPVGSPLSLECTVEGTSNPNLYWYRQAAGRGLQLLFYSVGIGQISSEVPQNLSASRPQDRQFILSSKKLLLSDSGFYLCAWSVQGSINTEAFFGQGTRLTVV.

The chain's CDR3 is CASTKDRGDYEQYF. The DNA of the CDR3 is TGTGCCAGTACGAAGGACAGGGGGGACTACGAGCAGTACTTC. The chain carries TRBV19 and TRBJ2-7, with TRBD1 matching 10 bases. Per the germline V gene, CDR1 is LNHDA and CDR2 is SQIVND (reference sequence). There are 14 residues in the CDR3. J lost 3 bases, V lost 7 bases, and 6 bases had no gene match.

V gene TRBV7-2 combines with J gene TRBJ2-1; D is perhaps TRBD2 (6 bases). CDR3 size: 14 residues. CDR1 and CDR2 (germline): SGHTA, FQGNSA. The V gene lost 5 bases and the J gene lost 7 bases, with 15 bases spanning the gap. CDR3 sequence (DNA): TGTGCCAGCAGCCCTCGACTAGGACTGAATGAGCAGTTCTTC. Encoded protein: CASSPRLGLNEQFF.

The V gene is TRBV28, the J gene TRBJ1-2; a possible D gene is TRBD1 (6 bases). Germline V gives CDR1 MDHEN, CDR2 SYDVKM. The CDR3 runs to 14 residues. Trimming removed 7 bases at V and 7 bases at J, with 19 bases between. The CDR3 is CASIAMLGAGGYTF. The CDR3 coding sequence is TGTGCCAGCATCGCAATGTTGGGGGCGGGTGGCTACACCTTC.

This clone appeared a single time. The V and J genes are TRBV6-6 and TRBJ2-3, with 7 nucleotides matching TRBD2. This CDR3 spans 13 amino acids. V shed 6 bases and J 10 bases; nucleotides not matched to a gene: 10. Germline V gene data show CDR1 as MNHNY and CDR2 as SVGAGI (reference sequence). The chain's CDR3 is CASRAGAVRAQYF. CDR3 sequence (DNA): TGTGCCAGCAGGGCGGGAGCGGTAAGGGCGCAGTATTTT.

The chain couples TRBV29-1 to TRBJ1-2; 12 bases map to TRBD1. V was pared by 4 bases and J by 7 bases, with 10 bases of the junction left unmatched. Germline V gene data show CDR1 as SQVTM and CDR2 as ANQGSEA. This CDR3 contains 15 residues. The CDR3 sequence is CSVALPGQGAGGYTF. The CDR3 DNA reads as TGCAGCGTTGCACTTCCGGGACAGGGGGCCGGTGGCTACACCTTC. Looking up the rest from reference TRBV29-1 and TRBJ1-2 gives the full variable domain: SAVISQKPSRDICQRGTSLTIQCQVDSQVTMMFWYRQQPGQSLTLIATANQGSEATYESGFVIDKFPISRPNLTFSTLTVSNMSPEDSSIYLCSVALPGQGAGGYTFGSGTRLTVV.

The V and J genes are TRBV7-8 and TRBJ2-7; either TRBD1 or TRBD2 may fit D (5 bases each). This CDR3 contains 15 residues. CDR1 is SGHVS and CDR2 is FQNEAQ in the germline V gene. V was cut by 3 bases and J by 0 bases, with 12 bases left in between. The CDR3 nucleotides are TGTGCCAGCAGCTTGGCCTCCGGGACCTCCTACGAGCAGTACTTC. It translates to CASSLASGTSYEQYF.

The chain joins TRBV16 to TRBJ1-5; D is undetermined. The CDR3 is 14 residues long. Germline V gene lookup returns CDR1 KGHSY and CDR2 FQNENV. Trimming took off 7 bases at V and 8 bases at J, with 18 bases between the two ends. The DNA for the CDR3 is TGTGCCAGCAAGGGAGCGGATACAATCGAGCCCCAGCATTTT. As protein: CASKGADTIEPQHF.

V gene TRBV6-1 combines with J gene TRBJ1-6, with D hard to call. Trimming took 2 bases from V and 9 from J, leaving 5 bases between them. Germline CDR1 reads MNHNS; CDR2 reads SASEGT. The CDR3 totals 12 residues. The CDR3 loop is CASSEIFSPLHF. Written as DNA, the CDR3 is TGTGCCAGCAGTGAAATATTTTCACCCCTCCACTTT.

This rearrangement joins TRBV28 to TRBJ1-5; D is possibly TRBD1 (6 bases). The germline gives CDR1 MDHEN, CDR2 SYDVKM. The CDR3 contains 16 residues. Trimming took off 2 bases at V and 0 bases at J, with 11 bases between the two ends. CDR3 sequence: CASSLNRDYSNQPQHF. CDR3 DNA: TGTGCCAGCAGTTTAAACAGGGACTATAGCAATCAGCCCCAGCATTTT. The variable domain in full, with the rest retrieved from reference TRBV28 and TRBJ1-5, is DVKVTQSSRYLVKRTGEKVFLECVQDMDHENMFWYRQDPGLGLRLIYFSYDVKMKEKGDIPEGYSVSREKKERFSLILESASTNQTSMYLCASSLNRDYSNQPQHFGDGTRLSIL.